This T cell receptor (beta chain) derives from a study of shared clonotypes between healthy human individuals. Study-wide context: Donors, aged 18 to 49, were a couple of women and a few men.

Produced via immunoSEQ multiplex PCR; TCRdb's table is partial and in-frame only. The table records approximately 500,000 clones, around 85% of them present only once. Germline values: CDR1 MGHRA, CDR2 YSYEKL. The CDR3 loop spans 16 amino acids. J lost 2 bases, V lost 3 bases, and 0 bases had no gene match. The specimen sequenced was PBMCs. This chain uses TRBV4-1 with TRBJ2-6; 11 bases line up with TRBD2. This TCR was recovered from a woman aged 35 to 49 in good health. Some clones in this sample may be carry-over from other donors' samples. The CDR3 here is CASSQTSGTGANVLTF. The DNA of the CDR3 is TGCGCCAGCAGCCAGACTAGCGGGACTGGGGCCAACGTCCTGACTTTC.